These 15 T cell receptor beta chains came from one sample sequenced in a study of blood T cell repertoires in COVID-19. Profiling relied on immunoSEQ multiplex PCR, and the TCRdb table lists in-frame clones only, not all of them. The sample shows 40,000 to 55,000 clones, around 85% of them seen only once. The specimen was peripheral blood. These receptors originate from a man between 45 and 60 years old with active COVID-19.

This clone was counted a single time. The genes are TRBV6-6 and TRBJ1-1; the D gene is possibly TRBD1 (5 bases). Germline lookup yields CDR1 MNHNY and CDR2 SVGAGI (reference sequence). V gave up 7 bases and J gave up 2 bases, with 14 bases separating them. This CDR3 region has 14 residues. CDR3 bases: TGTGCCAGCACCCTTGGTGGGGCTAACACTGAAGCTTTCTTT. This codes for CASTLGGANTEAFF.

The chain is built from TRBV2 and TRBJ1-2, with a possible D match to TRBD1 (6 bases). V was shortened by 7 bases and J by 10 bases, with 16 bases between the two germline ends. The CDR3 consists of 12 residues. Germline V CDR1 and CDR2: SNHLY, FYNNEI. For the CDR3, the DNA is TGTGCCAGCAACCCGACAGGTTCCACCTACACCTTC. It encodes CASNPTGSTYTF.

The V call is TRBV6-5, the J call TRBJ1-3; D unclear. Between the trimmed V and J ends, which lost 8 bases and 2 bases, there was a span of 13 bases. The CDR3 runs 14 residues. Germline values: CDR1 MNHEY, CDR2 SVGAGI. CDR3 DNA: TGTGCCAGCGGACTTGGGAGCGCTGGAAACACCATATATTTT. It is translated as CASGLGSAGNTIYF.

The chain is built from TRBV5-1 and TRBJ1-1; TRBD1 might be the D (6 bases). CDR3 length: 15 residues. From germline, CDR1 is SGHRS and CDR2 YFSETQ. V gave up 4 bases and J gave up 2 bases, with 15 bases separating them. The CDR3 sequence is CASSMLQGSNTEAFF. Here the CDR3 DNA reads TGCGCCAGCAGCATGCTGCAGGGGAGTAACACTGAAGCTTTCTTT.

The chain uses TRBV29-1 and TRBJ1-2, with D unclear. Germline V CDR1 and CDR2: SQVTM, ANQGSEA. The germline V and J ends were trimmed by 0 bases and 2 bases, with 13 bases remaining between them. The CDR3 sequence is 15 residues long. The chain's CDR3 is CSVEDPTEPNYGYTF. The CDR3 nucleotides are TGCAGCGTTGAAGATCCTACGGAGCCCAACTATGGCTACACCTTC.

The chain couples TRBV6-5 to TRBJ1-5, with D perhaps TRBD1 (5 bases). This CDR3 has 14 amino acids. The V and J ends lost 8 bases and 3 bases respectively, with 14 bases between them. The germline gives CDR1 MNHEY, CDR2 SVGAGI. In DNA, the CDR3 is TGTGCCAGCGGAGGGGCCGGGAACAATCAGCCCCAGCATTTT. Amino acid sequence: CASGGAGNNQPQHF.

CDR3 sequence reads: CASSVDRGFDTQYF. The CDR3 DNA follows: TGTGCCAGCAGCGTGGACAGGGGATTTGATACGCAGTATTTT. The V and J genes are TRBV5-6 and TRBJ2-3; the match to TRBD1 covers 9 bases. Trimming at V came to 4 bases and at J to 6 bases, leaving 6 bases not matched to a gene. Germline V CDR1 and CDR2: SGHDT, YYEEEE. The CDR3 sequence is 14 residues long.

The V gene is TRBV2, the J gene TRBJ2-7, with TRBD1 matching over 9 bases. The germline CDR1 and CDR2 sequences are SNHLY and FYNNEI. V dropped 3 bases and J dropped 5; count of bases not matched to a gene: 8. CDR3 size: 15 residues. CDR3 bases: TGTGCCAGCAGTGACCCGGGGACAGGGTGGGACGAGCAGTACTTC. Amino acids: CASSDPGTGWDEQYF.

The chain joins TRBV11-2 to TRBJ2-7, with 12 bases matching TRBD2. Trimming took 6 bases from V and 4 from J; bases not matched to a gene: 1. From germline, CDR1 is SGHAT and CDR2 FQNNGV. The CDR3 is 13 residues long. CDR3 sequence reads: CASRLAGGYEQYF. The CDR3 nucleotides read TGTGCCAGCAGGCTAGCGGGGGGGTACGAGCAGTACTTC.

This rearrangement joins TRBV28 to TRBJ1-6; D ambiguous. Trimming removed 9 bases from V and 0 bases from J, with 15 bases in between. The CDR3 length is 16 residues. From germline, CDR1 is MDHEN and CDR2 SYDVKM. The CDR3 spells CASCFTGSSYNSPLHF. The CDR3 DNA is TGTGCCAGTTGTTTTACGGGTAGCTCCTATAATTCACCCCTCCACTTT.

The J gene is TRBJ2-7, the V gene TRBV25-1; maybe TRBD2 (5 bases). Trimming shortened V by 6 bases and J by 4 bases, and 13 bases separated the two germline ends. Germline V gives CDR1 MGHDK, CDR2 SYGVNS. The CDR3 loop spans 13 amino acids. CDR3: CASSTGMGYEQYF. CDR3 coding DNA: TGTGCCAGCAGCACGGGGATGGGATACGAGCAGTACTTC.

In this sample, this clone turned up once. The chain is built from TRBV19 and TRBJ1-3; D uncertain. The CDR3 consists of 17 residues. The germline V gene has CDR1 LNHDA and CDR2 SQIVND (reference sequence). V gave up 1 base and J gave up 7 bases, with 20 bases separating them. The DNA of the CDR3 is TGTGCCAGTAGTATAGTGTTGGCGGCCGGCCGGAGCAACACCATATATTTT. It specifies CASSIVLAAGRSNTIYF.

V gene TRBV10-3 combines with J gene TRBJ2-1, with a tentative D call TRBD1 (5 bases). Germline CDR1 is ENHRY and CDR2 is SYGVKD. V was shortened by 3 bases and J by 7 bases, with 16 bases between the two germline ends. The CDR3 sequence is 15 residues long. This CDR3 reads CAISEGSRRANEQFF. The CDR3 coding sequence is TGTGCCATCAGTGAAGGGTCTCGCAGGGCGAATGAGCAGTTCTTC.

The genes are TRBV9 and TRBJ2-3, with D perhaps matching TRBD2 (6 bases). V was shortened by 4 bases and J by 6 bases, with 21 bases between the two germline ends. This CDR3 is built from 16 residues. Germline V gene lookup returns CDR1 SGDLS and CDR2 YYNGEE. CDR3 sequence (DNA): TGTGCCAGCAGCCCCCTAGGCGGGACCCCACCCGATACGCAGTATTTT. Protein sequence: CASSPLGGTPPDTQYF.

This rearrangement joins TRBV7-9 to TRBJ1-1; tentative D call: TRBD1 (5 bases). The ends were cut back, 2 bases at V and 1 base at J, with 8 bases in the middle. Germline CDR1 and CDR2: SEHNR and FQNEAQ (reference sequence). The CDR3 length is 14 residues. DNA of the CDR3: TGTGCCAGCAGCTTACGGGGGAAGAACACTGAAGCTTTCTTT. Encoded protein: CASSLRGKNTEAFF.